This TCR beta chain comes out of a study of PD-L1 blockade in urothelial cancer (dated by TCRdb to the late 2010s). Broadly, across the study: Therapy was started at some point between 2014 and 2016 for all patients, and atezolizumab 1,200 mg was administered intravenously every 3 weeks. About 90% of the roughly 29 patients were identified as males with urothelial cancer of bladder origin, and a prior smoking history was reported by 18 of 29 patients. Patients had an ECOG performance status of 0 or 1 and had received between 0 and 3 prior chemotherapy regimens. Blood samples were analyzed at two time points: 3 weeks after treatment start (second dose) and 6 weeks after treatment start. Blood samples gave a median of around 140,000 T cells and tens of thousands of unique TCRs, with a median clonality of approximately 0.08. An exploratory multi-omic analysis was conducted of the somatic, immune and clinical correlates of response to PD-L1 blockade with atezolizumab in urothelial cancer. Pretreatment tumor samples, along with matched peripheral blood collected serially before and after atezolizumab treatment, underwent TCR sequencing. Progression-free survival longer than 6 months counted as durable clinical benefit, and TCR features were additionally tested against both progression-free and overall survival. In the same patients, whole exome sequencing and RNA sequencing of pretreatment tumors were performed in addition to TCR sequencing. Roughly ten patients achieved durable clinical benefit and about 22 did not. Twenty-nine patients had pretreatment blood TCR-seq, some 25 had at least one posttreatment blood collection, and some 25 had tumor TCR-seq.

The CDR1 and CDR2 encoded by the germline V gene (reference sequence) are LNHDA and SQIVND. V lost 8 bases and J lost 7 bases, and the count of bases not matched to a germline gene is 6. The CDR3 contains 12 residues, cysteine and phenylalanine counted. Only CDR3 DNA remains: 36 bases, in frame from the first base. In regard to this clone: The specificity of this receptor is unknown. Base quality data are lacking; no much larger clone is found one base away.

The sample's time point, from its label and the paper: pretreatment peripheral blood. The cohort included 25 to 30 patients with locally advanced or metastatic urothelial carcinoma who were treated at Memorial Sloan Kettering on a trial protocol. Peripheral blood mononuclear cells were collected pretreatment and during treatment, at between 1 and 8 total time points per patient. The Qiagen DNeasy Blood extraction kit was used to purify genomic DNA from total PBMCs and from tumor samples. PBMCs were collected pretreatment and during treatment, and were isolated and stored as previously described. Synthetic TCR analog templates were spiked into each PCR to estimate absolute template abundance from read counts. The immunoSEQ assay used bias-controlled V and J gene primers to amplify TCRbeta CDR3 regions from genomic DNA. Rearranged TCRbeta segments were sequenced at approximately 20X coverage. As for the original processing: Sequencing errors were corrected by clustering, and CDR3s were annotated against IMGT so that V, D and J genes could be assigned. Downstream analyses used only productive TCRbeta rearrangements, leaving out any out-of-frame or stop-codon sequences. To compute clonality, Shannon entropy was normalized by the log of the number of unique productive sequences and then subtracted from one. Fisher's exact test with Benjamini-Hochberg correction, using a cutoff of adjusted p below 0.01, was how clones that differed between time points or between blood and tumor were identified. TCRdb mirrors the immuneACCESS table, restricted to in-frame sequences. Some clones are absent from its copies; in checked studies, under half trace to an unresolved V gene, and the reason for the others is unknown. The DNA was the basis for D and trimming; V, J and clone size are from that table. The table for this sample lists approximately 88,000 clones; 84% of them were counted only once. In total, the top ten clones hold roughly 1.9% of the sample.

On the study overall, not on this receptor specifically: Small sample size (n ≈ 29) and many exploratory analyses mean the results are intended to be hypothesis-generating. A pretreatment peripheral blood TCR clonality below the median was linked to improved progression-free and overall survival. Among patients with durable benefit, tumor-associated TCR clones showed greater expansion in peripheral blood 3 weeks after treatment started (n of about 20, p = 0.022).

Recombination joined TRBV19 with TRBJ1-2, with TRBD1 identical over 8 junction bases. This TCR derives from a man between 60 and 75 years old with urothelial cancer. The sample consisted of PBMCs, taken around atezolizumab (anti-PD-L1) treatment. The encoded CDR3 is CASQTGAGGYTF. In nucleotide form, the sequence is TGTGCCAGTCAGACAGGGGCGGGTGGCTACACCTTC.